One sample yielded the 27 T cell receptor beta chains listed below, sequenced in a study of blood T cell repertoires in COVID-19. The assay was immunoSEQ multiplex PCR, and TCRdb's table has in-frame clones only and misses some. The sample consists of about 210,000 clones, over 80% of them appearing once. Sequenced: peripheral blood. The receptor set was obtained from a man between 60 and 75 years old with COVID-19, enrolled during active disease.

This sequence joins TRBV5-1 and TRBJ2-7; D might be TRBD1 (6 bases). Trimming stripped 3 bases from V and 3 bases from J, with 10 bases between. Looked up from germline, CDR1 is SGHRS and CDR2 is YFSETQ. CDR3 size: 13 residues. In DNA form, the CDR3 reads TGCGCCAGCAGCTCGGACAGTCGCTACGAGCAGTACTTC. It encodes CASSSDSRYEQYF.

The chain combines TRBV28 with TRBJ1-2; D gene ambiguous. There are 14 residues in the CDR3. Trimming took off 2 bases at V and 7 bases at J, with 14 bases between the two ends. Germline CDR1 and CDR2: MDHEN and SYDVKM. CDR3 region: CASSLRVSEGGYTF. CDR3 coding DNA: TGTGCCAGCAGTTTACGGGTTTCCGAGGGTGGCTACACCTTC.

V and J are TRBV7-2 and TRBJ2-7; 12 bases line up with TRBD1. CDR1 and CDR2 from the germline V gene are SGHTA and FQGNSA. V lost 5 bases, J lost 2 bases, and 4 bases stayed unmatched. There are 15 residues in the CDR3. Here the CDR3 reads CASSPGTGGPYEQYF. Here the CDR3 DNA reads TGTGCCAGCAGCCCGGGGACAGGGGGCCCCTACGAGCAGTACTTC.

The genes are TRBV6-6 and TRBJ2-7; D perhaps matches TRBD2 (6 bases). CDR1 is MNHNY and CDR2 is SVGAGI in the germline V gene (reference sequence). There are 11 residues in the CDR3. V gave up 5 bases and J gave up 4 bases, with 6 bases separating them. As DNA, the CDR3 is TGTGCCAGCAGTGGGGGGTACGAGCAGTACTTC. Protein: CASSGGYEQYF.

This chain links TRBV6-5 with TRBJ1-2; 10 bases match TRBD1. The germline gives CDR1 MNHEY, CDR2 SVGAGI. V trimming: 6 bases; J trimming: 8 bases; junction bases outside the gene matches: 6. The CDR3 extends over 13 amino acids. DNA for the CDR3: TGTGCCAGCAGCCTTGACAGGGGGCAAGGCTACACCTTC. It is translated as CASSLDRGQGYTF.

Comments on this clone: Other DNA sequences in the sample encode the same CDR3. The J gene is TRBJ1-5, the V gene TRBV7-8; a weak D match, TRBD1 (6 bases). Germline-derived CDR1 and CDR2 are SGHVS and FQNEAQ. The V end was cut by 4 bases, the J end by 5 bases, with 12 bases between. The length of the CDR3 is 14 residues. DNA of the CDR3: TGTGCCAGCAGCTCCTCGACAGGAGATCAGCCCCAGCATTTT. Translating it yields CASSSSTGDQPQHF.

The J gene is TRBJ2-7, the V gene TRBV7-9, with 8 bases that match TRBD2. Germline loops: CDR1 SEHNR, CDR2 FQNEAQ (reference sequence). V gave up 1 base and J gave up 7 bases; unmatched junction bases: 9. The CDR3 spans 15 residues. CDR3 sequence: CASSLGGTRTREQYF. The DNA for the CDR3 is TGTGCCAGCAGCTTAGGAGGGACTAGAACGAGGGAGCAGTACTTC.

The chain uses TRBV7-9 and TRBJ2-7; TRBD1 might be the D (6 bases). Per germline, CDR1 SEHNR and CDR2 FQNEAQ (reference sequence). The CDR3 consists of 14 residues. Trimming pared 1 base from V and 5 bases from J, leaving 12 bases between. CDR3 nucleotide sequence: TGTGCCAGCAGCTTAGAACAGGGCAGCCACGAGCAGTACTTC. Its translation: CASSLEQGSHEQYF.

The CDR3 here is CASSQGGRAYEQYF. The CDR3 DNA sequence: TGCGCCAGCAGCCAAGGAGGGAGGGCCTACGAGCAGTACTTC. The genes are TRBV4-3 and TRBJ2-7; TRBD2 agrees at 7 bases. The ends lost 1 base at V and 2 bases at J; junction bases unmatched: 2. Germline CDR1 is LGHNA and CDR2 is YSLEER. The CDR3 spans 14 residues.

This clone was observed a handful of times. This chain's CDR3 is CASSPLGAGKGTEAFF. The CDR3 DNA follows: TGCGCCAGCAGCCCCCTCGGTGCGGGGAAGGGGACTGAAGCTTTCTTT. The chain carries TRBV4-1 and TRBJ1-1; D might be TRBD1 (5 bases). The CDR3 has 16 residues. CDR1 is MGHRA, CDR2 YSYEKL, per germline. The V and J ends lost 4 bases and 5 bases respectively, with 20 bases between them.

The CDR3 bases are TGCAGCGTCCGTCAGGGGGGCGTTGGAGATACGCAGTATTTT. Protein: CSVRQGGVGDTQYF. The gene calls are TRBV29-1 and TRBJ2-3; weak D call: TRBD1 (7 bases). The CDR3 is made up of 14 amino acids. Germline assignment: CDR1 SQVTM and CDR2 ANQGSEA. V lost 6 bases and J lost 5, with 18 bases in between.

The chain recombines TRBV9 with TRBJ1-5, with D possibly being TRBD1 (6 bases). Germline V gene sequence: CDR1 SGDLS, CDR2 YYNGEE. The ends were cut back, 4 bases at V and 7 bases at J, with 18 bases in the middle. CDR3 size: 15 residues. The DNA for the CDR3 is TGTGCCAGCAGCCCAGCTTATAGGGGGAGACAGCCCCAGCATTTT. Encoded protein: CASSPAYRGRQPQHF.

The chain employs TRBV20-1 and TRBJ2-1; 7 nucleotides match TRBD2. Germline lookup yields CDR1 DFQATT and CDR2 SNEGSKA (reference sequence). Losses at the gene ends were 3 bases for V and 6 bases for J; bases not matched to a gene: 5. This CDR3 region has 13 residues. The CDR3 spells CSASSSGVNEQFF. The CDR3 region has the DNA TGCAGTGCTAGTTCTAGCGGAGTCAATGAGCAGTTCTTC.

This rearrangement joins TRBV6-5 to TRBJ1-6; 7 positions match TRBD1. The junction had 12 bases not matched to a gene; V was cut back by 7 bases and J by 9 bases. The germline V gene encodes CDR1 MNHEY and CDR2 SVGAGI. This CDR3 spans 15 amino acids. The CDR3, as DNA: TGTGCCAGCACCTCCGGGACAGCCAACGGTTCACCCCTCCACTTT. It specifies CASTSGTANGSPLHF.

This chain joins TRBV5-1 and TRBJ2-3, with a weak D call TRBD1 (6 bases). The CDR3 totals 16 residues. Trimming removed 3 bases from V and 2 bases from J, with 16 bases in between. Germline CDR1 SGHRS, CDR2 YFSETQ. For the CDR3, the DNA is TGCGCCAGCAGCTCGGGGACCAGGGGAGTCACAGATACGCAGTATTTT. Translating gives CASSSGTRGVTDTQYF.

With regard to this clone: At one of its ends the junction is not consistent with the germline gene, which may arise from a read error. The DNA of the CDR3 is TGTGCCAGCAGCCCGTCCTTCGAGCAGTACTTC. Translating gives CASSPSFEQYF. J is TRBJ2-7 and V is TRBV11-2, with D unclear. The CDR3 runs 11 residues. Germline lookup yields CDR1 SGHAT and CDR2 FQNNGV.

V usage is TRBV9 and J usage is TRBJ2-3, with TRBD2 matching over 9 bases. In germline, CDR1 is SGDLS, CDR2 YYNGEE. The CDR3 length is 15 residues. The V and J ends lost 1 base and 1 base, in that order; junction bases with no gene match: 1. The CDR3 nucleotides are TGTGCCAGCAGCGTATGGACTAGCGGCACAGATACGCAGTATTTT. Residues: CASSVWTSGTDTQYF. Using reference TRBV9 and TRBJ2-3 for the parts outside the CDR3, the full variable domain is DSGVTQTPKHLITATGQRVTLRCSPRSGDLSVYWYQQSLDQGLQFLIQYYNGEERAKGNILERFSAQQFPDLHSELNLSSLELGDSALYFCASSVWTSGTDTQYFGPGTRLTVL.

The gene calls are TRBV11-2 and TRBJ1-3, with TRBD1 matching over 10 bases. This CDR3 spans 17 amino acids. Germline V lookup: CDR1 SGHAT, CDR2 FQNNGV. With 1 base clipped from V and 2 bases from J, the junction kept 5 bases outside the gene matches. CDR3 sequence (DNA): TGTGCCAGCAGCTTAGTGGACAGGGGGGTTCCTGGAAACACCATATATTTT. Its protein product is CASSLVDRGVPGNTIYF.

The genes are TRBV6-1 and TRBJ2-1; tentative D call: TRBD2 (5 bases). The germline V gene encodes CDR1 MNHNS and CDR2 SASEGT. The V end was cut by 2 bases, the J end by 5 bases, with 10 bases between. This CDR3 has 14 amino acids. In DNA form, the CDR3 reads TGTGCCAGCAGTGAAAACGGGATAAACAATGAGCAGTTCTTC. As protein: CASSENGINNEQFF.

The V call is TRBV29-1, the J call TRBJ2-7, with TRBD1 identical over 7 bases. After removal of 8 bases from V and 2 bases from J, the junction contained 6 bases not matched to a gene. The CDR3 is 12 amino acids. Per the germline V gene, CDR1 is SQVTM and CDR2 is ANQGSEA. CDR3 in amino acids: CSYEGTAYEQYF. The DNA of the CDR3 is TGCAGCTATGAAGGGACAGCCTACGAGCAGTACTTC.

In DNA form, the CDR3 reads TGTGCCAGCAGTTTCTTCTTAGGAGACTACACTGAAGCTTTCTTT. Protein sequence: CASSFFLGDYTEAFF. The chain has TRBV28 and TRBJ1-1; D uncertain. V was trimmed by 3 bases and J by 3 bases, leaving 14 bases between them. The CDR3 sequence is 15 residues long. Germline CDR1 is MDHEN and CDR2 is SYDVKM.

Here the CDR3 reads CASTPSTDTQYF. CDR3 in DNA: TGTGCCAGCACCCCTAGCACAGATACGCAGTATTTT. This chain uses TRBV6-6 with TRBJ2-3; D gene unclear. V was clipped by 7 bases and J by 0 bases, with 5 bases between them. Germline CDR1 is MNHNY and CDR2 is SVGAGI (reference sequence). The CDR3 spans 12 residues.

This clone was seen a single time. The rearrangement uses TRBV6-2 or TRBV6-3 and TRBJ2-7; TRBD2 is a possible D gene (6 bases). The germline V gene has CDR1 MNHEY and CDR2 SVGEGT. The V and J ends lost 5 bases and 9 bases respectively, with 14 bases between them. The CDR3 sequence is 12 residues long. This chain's CDR3 is CASSVIWGLQYF. CDR3 sequence (DNA): TGTGCCAGCAGTGTTATCTGGGGACTGCAGTACTTC.

This clone came up a few times. The chain links TRBV5-1 to TRBJ1-2, with D uncertain. This CDR3 comprises 14 residues. Between the trimmed V and J ends, which lost 7 bases and 1 base, there was a span of 14 bases. Germline-derived CDR1 and CDR2 are SGHRS and YFSETQ. The CDR3 coding sequence is TGCGCCAGCGGCCCTCATGAAAGTAACTATGGCTACACCTTC. Its translation is CASGPHESNYGYTF. Drawing the rest from reference TRBV5-1 and TRBJ1-2, the complete variable domain is KAGVTQTPRYLIKTRGQQVTLSCSPISGHRSVSWYQQTPGQGLQFLFEYFSETQRNKGNFPGRFSGRQFSNSRSEMNVSTLELGDSALYLCASGPHESNYGYTFGSGTRLTVV.

Note on this clone: The junction differs from germline at one of its ends, possibly a read error. The chain uses TRBV18 and TRBJ1-2, with a possible D match to TRBD1 (5 bases). Germline assignment: CDR1 KGHSH and CDR2 LQKENI. The CDR3 has 15 amino acids. The CDR3 sequence: CASSPRVENTANTHF. In DNA, the CDR3 is TGTGCCAGCTCACCCAGGGTGGAGAACACAGCCAATACCCACTTC.

This chain joins TRBV7-2 and TRBJ2-7, with a weak D call TRBD2 (5 bases). CDR1 and CDR2 (germline): SGHTA, FQGNSA. There are 13 residues in the CDR3. V was cut by 0 bases and J by 7 bases, with 10 bases left in between. CDR3 loop: CASSLAREREQYF. The CDR3, as DNA: TGTGCCAGCAGCTTAGCGAGGGAAAGGGAGCAGTACTTC.

This rearrangement joins TRBV2 to TRBJ2-4, with 9 bases lining up with TRBD1. This CDR3 contains 13 residues. The trim removed 7 bases at V and 6 bases at J, leaving 4 bases unmatched. Per germline, CDR1 SNHLY and CDR2 FYNNEI. In DNA, the CDR3 is TGTGCCAGCATCCCGGACAGGGGAAACATTCAGTACTTC. Its protein is CASIPDRGNIQYF.